This TCR beta chain derives from a study of long-term antiretroviral therapy in people with HIV. As concerns this clone: No antigen is known for it.

Study-wide findings and caveats: Pre-ART clonal expansions dominated every time point's repertoire. With ART, diversity went up but was still lower than in transplant donor controls. From the mid-2000s to the late 2010s, blood was obtained, possibly while participants received older ART regimens. Compared with controls, HIV repertoires showed narrower CDR3 length ranges.

The CDR3 has 15 amino acids. The ends lost 0 bases at V and 1 base at J; junction bases unmatched: 1. Germline V gene sequence: CDR1 SNHLY, CDR2 FYNNEI. This was the immunoSEQ v3.0 assay at survey level. Sequencing was performed with immunoSEQ multiplex PCR; in TCRdb, only in-frame clones are kept and a portion is missing. The sample shows around 16,000 clones, 65% to 85% of them seen only once. The sequence came from a man in his thirties or forties with HIV. The material sequenced was unsorted PBMCs, taken 1.2 years before starting antiretroviral therapy. The genes are TRBV2 and TRBJ2-5; 8 bases match TRBD1. The CDR3 protein is CASSEAGTGQETQYF. The DNA of the CDR3 is TGTGCCAGCAGTGAAGCGGGGACAGGCCAAGAGACCCAGTACTTC. Together with reference TRBV2 and TRBJ2-5, the CDR3 gives the full variable domain: EPEVTQTPSHQVTQMGQEVILRCVPISNHLYFYWYRQILGQKVEFLVSFYNNEISEKSEIFDDQFSVERPDGSNFTLKIRSTKLEDSAMYFCASSEAGTGQETQYFGPGTRLLVL.